The present T cell receptor (beta chain) was sequenced within a study of shared clonotypes between healthy human individuals (dated by TCRdb to between 2020 and 2021). As for the study more broadly: The cohort included a few men and a couple of women between 18 and 49 years of age. The study deeply sequenced blood TCR repertoires of 5 or 6 healthy adults to estimate repertoire size and the extent of clonotype sharing between individuals. To increase sequencing depth and limit assay-specific biases, different laboratories used diverse techniques to prepare libraries and sequence TCR repertoires. Leukapheresis yielded between about 0.85 and 10 billion PBMCs per donor. Beyond this particular receptor, the publication reports: Because the study included only a small number of donors, the genetic and exposure-history diversity represented was limited. Sampling was restricted to blood, and TCR repertoires in tissues likely differ from the TCR repertoires found in blood. Based on pairwise subsampling, the degree of clonotype sharing among donors was expected to be affected by sequencing depth.

The donors were healthy, HIV-negative adults who had no recently reported acute infections or vaccinations. Every donor was a Caucasian adult living in Nashville, Tennessee, USA. For unsorted samples, around 85 million PBMCs were counted, and genomic DNA was extracted using the QIAamp DNA Blood Mini kit. After blood collection by leukapheresis, PBMCs were isolated using Ficoll-Histopaque density gradient centrifugation and then cryopreserved in the vapor phase of liquid nitrogen. On this clone: Its cognate antigen has yet to be identified. With only one base between it and a far larger clone, this is likely a read error.

Counted from cysteine to phenylalanine, this CDR3 has 13 amino acids. The kept DNA is CDR3 alone, 39 bases in frame from the first base. For CDR1 and CDR2, the germline V gene lists SQVTM and ANQGSEA. The junction shows trimming of 6 bases on V and 2 bases on J, plus 11 bases between the germline ends. Using the deep immunoSEQ assay, multiplex PCR amplified TCR CDR3 regions from genomic DNA. Genomic DNA extracted from each cell subset was distributed evenly over all wells of several immunoSEQ 96-well plates, and each plate served as one replicate. For unsorted PBMC, 300 ng genomic DNA, equal to tens of thousands of T cell genomes, was loaded into each replicate PCR. Ten immunoSEQ deep assay plates were used to sequence unsorted PBMC genomic DNA. Purified libraries were measured with a Qubit 3.0 fluorometer, size-checked on a Bioanalyzer 2100, and measured again with the KAPA Library Quantification kit. Every immunoSEQ 96-well plate was sequenced on a dedicated single-read 150-cycle Illumina NextSeq 550 flow cell. Processing in the source paper ran as follows. Because the immunoSEQ output included only junctional sequences and no quality scores, the filtering could not be the same as the filtering used for full-length reads. Sequences were annotated with PyIR, a Python wrapper for IgBLAST v1.9, using IMGT germline references to assign V/J genes and CDR3. Reads were removed for weak V/J assignments (E-value above 1e-6), missing CDR3, stop codons, out-of-frame junctions, or ambiguous translated residues. A V3J clonotype was defined by an identical inferred V gene, J gene, and CDR3 amino acid sequence. Percentage overlap between repertoires was calculated by dividing the number of shared unique clonotypes by the size of the smaller repertoire. Three approaches were used to assess repertoire richness: RTK rarefaction, the Chao1 estimator, and Recon v2.1 estimates of unobserved clonotypes. The immuneACCESS repertoire file appears here via TCRdb, limited to in-frame rearrangements. These files lack a portion of the clones; in checked studies, under half of the deficit traces to unresolved V genes, and the cause of the others is not known. The D gene and trimming were derived from the DNA, and the V and J assignments and clone size from that table. This sample comprises about 520,000 clones, 81% of them detected only once. 10% to 15% of the sample is taken by the ten largest.

This chain joins TRBV29-1 to TRBJ1-5; matching of 5 bases hints at TRBD1 as the D gene. The source material was PBMCs. The source of this sequence is a woman in her thirties or forties in good health. Some clones in this sample may be carry-over from other donors' samples. Here the CDR3 is given as CSVYSGGNQPQHF. The DNA sequence is as follows: TGCAGCGTCTACTCGGGGGGCAATCAGCCCCAGCATTTT. This CDR3, with the reference TRBV29-1 and TRBJ1-5 proteins standing in past its ends, gives the full variable domain SAVISQKPSRDICQRGTSLTIQCQVDSQVTMMFWYRQQPGQSLTLIATANQGSEATYESGFVIDKFPISRPNLTFSTLTVSNMSPEDSSIYLCSVYSGGNQPQHFGDGTRLSIL.